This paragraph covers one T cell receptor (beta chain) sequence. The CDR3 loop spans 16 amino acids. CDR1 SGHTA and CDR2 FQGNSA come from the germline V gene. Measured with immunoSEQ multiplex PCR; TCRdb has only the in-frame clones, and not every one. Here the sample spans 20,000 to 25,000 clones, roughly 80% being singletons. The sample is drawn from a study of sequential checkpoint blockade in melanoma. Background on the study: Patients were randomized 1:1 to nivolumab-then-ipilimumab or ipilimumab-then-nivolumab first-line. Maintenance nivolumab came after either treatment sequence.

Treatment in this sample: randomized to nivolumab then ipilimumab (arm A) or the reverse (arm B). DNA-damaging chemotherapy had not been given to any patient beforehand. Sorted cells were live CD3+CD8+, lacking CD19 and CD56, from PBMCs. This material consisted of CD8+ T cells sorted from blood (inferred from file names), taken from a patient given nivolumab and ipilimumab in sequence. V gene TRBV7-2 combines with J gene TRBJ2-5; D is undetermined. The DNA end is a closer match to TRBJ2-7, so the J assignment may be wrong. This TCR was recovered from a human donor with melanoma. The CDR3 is CASSGTRSHDPYEQYF. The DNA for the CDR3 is TGTGCCAGCAGCGGAACCCGGAGCCATGACCCCTACGAGCAGTACTTC.